This T cell receptor beta chain emerged from a study of CD8 T cells in Susac syndrome (dated by TCRdb to about 2019). The study in broad terms: Repertoire sequencing was used to test whether CD8+ T cell activation and differentiation in Susac syndrome was antigen driven. The study compared CD8+ T cell repertoire clonality among roughly 12 healthy donors, around 14 Susac syndrome patients and roughly 15 multiple sclerosis patients.

RNA was extracted using the RNeasy kit, and roughly 0.5 to 1 microgram was reverse transcribed with random hexamers. The immunoSEQ multiplex PCR assay, covering 54 Vbeta and 13 Jbeta segments, was used to amplify TCR beta CDR3 regions. PCR amplification bias was corrected using a synthetic template baseline for primer optimization and computational correction. For the original study's pipeline: Reads were assigned to V, D and J genes according to IMGT and analyzed in immunoSEQ Analyzer, with only productive sequences retained. Clonality was computed as one minus Shannon entropy normalized by log2 of the number of productive unique sequences. For each patient and control, public and private clones were evaluated among the 100 most prevalent clones. Susac-specific clones were defined as absent from healthy and MS cohorts, around 970 published viral clones and other ImmuneACCESS disease sequences. TCRdb itself trimmed the public reads at Q25 with fastp, ran MiXCR and retained productive beta chains. For every CDR3 protein sequence, its rows merge into one entry that carries the most common genes and DNA. These V and J calls derive from TCRdb rather than the authors' analysis. Within this sample are about 300,000 distinct CDR3 sequences, with approximately 90% of them counted one time only. Clones ranked in the top ten supply approximately 0.2% of the sample.

Peripheral blood CD8+ and CD4+ T cells from healthy donors, Susac syndrome patients and multiple sclerosis patients were profiled by high-throughput TCR beta sequencing. The multiple sclerosis controls were treatment-naive patients who had stable or active relapsing-remitting disease and met the revised McDonald criteria. CD8+ TEMRA cells were enriched by FACS, while bulk CD8+ and CD4+ T cells were purified by magnetic negative isolation. Blood was collected in EDTA tubes and processed within 24 hours, with PBMCs isolated through density gradient centrifugation. PBMCs destined for TCR sequencing were cryopreserved in liquid nitrogen and later thawed in a 37 °C water bath. Purity of sorted or isolated CD4+, CD8+ and CD8+ TEMRA cells was at least 90%. Points on this clonotype: It lacks a known antigen. Per-nucleotide qualities are absent, and no much larger clonotype sits a single base away.

Study-wide conclusions, independent of this receptor: The number of individuals in the TCR sequencing and HLA analysis was recognized as being relatively small.

CDR3 length: 19 amino acids, cysteine to phenylalanine. Solely the CDR3 DNA is kept, with 57 bases framed from the first base. The germline V gene supplies CDR1 LGHNA and CDR2 YSLEER. V trim: 2 bases; J trim: 4 bases; unmatched bases: 9. Sample: CD8+ T cells from PBMCs. The chain is assembled from TRBV4-3 and TRBJ2-1, with 15 bases matching TRBD2. This receptor was taken from a human donor with multiple sclerosis. The CDR3: CASSQSGLAGGGIYNEQFF. In nucleotides, the sequence is TGCGCCAGCAGCCAATCGGGACTAGCGGGAGGTGGGATATACAATGAGCAGTTCTTC.